This T cell receptor beta chain was sequenced during a study of Graves' ophthalmopathy and Graves' hyperthyroidism. In this cohort, patients with other autoimmune diseases, uncontrolled infections, pregnancy or lactation were excluded. The sequenced template was RNA, covering the TCR beta CDR3 region. Amplification began with first-round RT-PCR using HTBI primers, then second-round multiplex PCR was performed. TCRdb re-analysed the multiplex PCR reads in MiXCR, keeping a single row per CDR3 protein. The sample lists some 1.1 million distinct CDR3 sequences, roughly two fifths seen once, with approximately 10% in the top ten. V dropped 5 bases and J dropped 5 bases, with 8 bases sitting between them. This CDR3 region has 12 residues. Looked up from germline, CDR1 is KGHDR and CDR2 is SFDVKD.

This sequence originates from an adult man with Graves' hyperthyroidism. The sequencing input was peripheral blood or thyroid tissue (not recorded which). This sequence joins TRBV24-1 and TRBJ1-1; no firm D call. In DNA form, the CDR3 reads TGTGCCACCAGTGGACGGGGTACTGAAGCTTTCTTT. Residues: CATSGRGTEAFF.